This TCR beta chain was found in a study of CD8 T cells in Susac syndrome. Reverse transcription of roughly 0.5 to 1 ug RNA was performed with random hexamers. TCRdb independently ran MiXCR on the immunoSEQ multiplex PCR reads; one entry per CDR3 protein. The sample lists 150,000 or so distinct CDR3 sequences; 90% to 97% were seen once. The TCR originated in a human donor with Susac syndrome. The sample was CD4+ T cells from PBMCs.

CDR3 protein: CASSLAGASDTQYF. In DNA, the CDR3 is TGCGCCAGCAGCTTAGCGGGAGCATCAGATACGCAGTATTTT. The gene calls are TRBV5-1 and TRBJ2-3, with 8 bases identical to TRBD2. Germline V CDR1 and CDR2: SGHRS, YFSETQ. The CDR3 is made up of 14 amino acids. V lost 2 bases to trimming and J lost 4 bases; unmatched junction nucleotides: 3.